Below, 9 T cell receptor beta chains from the same sample are listed, as sequenced in a study of CD8 T cells in ankylosing spondylitis. TCRdb recomputed calls from the 5' RACE reads with MiXCR, one row per CDR3 protein. This sample has about 250,000 distinct CDR3 sequences; roughly a quarter occur once, and the top ten carry roughly 0.67%. Sequencing was performed on blood, either unsorted or a sorted T cell fraction (not recorded which). The receptors derive from a male donor with ankylosing spondylitis or in good health (not recorded which).

This sequence joins TRBV20-1 and TRBJ2-7, with D possibly TRBD1 on 6 matching bases. CDR3 length: 13 amino acids. V lost 7 bases and J lost 0, with 13 bases in between. CDR1 and CDR2 (germline): DFQATT, SNEGSKA (reference sequence). The CDR3 protein is CSVYRDISYEQYF. CDR3 sequence (DNA): TGCAGTGTTTATCGGGACATCTCCTACGAGCAGTACTTC.

There are many counts of this clonotype. The rearrangement joins TRBV29-1 to TRBJ2-1; the D gene is possibly TRBD1 (7 bases). The V gene's germline CDR1 is SQVTM and CDR2 ANQGSEA. V was pared by 7 bases and J by 6 bases, with 16 bases between. This CDR3 contains 13 residues. Written as DNA, the CDR3 is TGCAGCGGTACCCTGGAGGGGGCCAATGAGCAGTTCTTC. It is translated as CSGTLEGANEQFF.

V and J are TRBV5-1 and TRBJ2-5, with 7 bases aligning to TRBD1. CDR1 and CDR2 (germline): SGHRS, YFSETQ. Germline trimming cut 1 base from V and 3 bases from J; bases unmatched to any gene: 6. There are 15 residues in the CDR3. DNA for the CDR3: TGCGCCAGCAGCTTGCCGGGACAGAAGAAAGAGACCCAGTACTTC. Amino acid sequence: CASSLPGQKKETQYF.

This clonotype came up once. The rearrangement uses TRBV5-6 and TRBJ1-1, with TRBD1 matching 8 bases. Germline CDR1 is SGHDT and CDR2 is YYEEEE. There are 14 residues in the CDR3. V gave up 4 bases and J gave up 3 bases; unmatched junction bases: 5. For the CDR3, the DNA is TGTGCCAGCAGCGCACAGGGGGTGGACACTGAAGCTTTCTTT. As protein: CASSAQGVDTEAFF.

This clonotype was counted at least ten times. The chain joins TRBV20-1 to TRBJ2-7, with D possibly TRBD2 on 6 matching bases. The CDR3 is 13 amino acids. V was clipped by 3 bases and J by 2 bases, with 11 bases between them. CDR1 and CDR2 (germline): DFQATT, SNEGSKA (reference sequence). CDR3 sequence reads: CSARAGLTYEQYF. CDR3 coding DNA: TGCAGTGCTAGGGCGGGACTGACCTACGAGCAGTACTTC.

The chain uses TRBV20-1 and TRBJ2-7, with a weak D call TRBD2 (5 bases). From germline, CDR1 is DFQATT and CDR2 SNEGSKA (reference sequence). This CDR3 has 13 amino acids. The V end lost 3 bases, the J end lost 2 bases, and 11 bases lay between the germline ends. The CDR3 loop reads CSASPPSPYEQYF. The CDR3 bases are TGCAGTGCTAGCCCCCCTAGCCCCTACGAGCAGTACTTC.

This clonotype was counted ten times or more. V usage is TRBV10-3 and J usage is TRBJ1-1; tentative D call: TRBD1 (5 bases). This CDR3 has 13 residues. Deletions cut 11 bases from V and 0 bases from J, with 13 bases between. Germline CDR1 ENHRY, CDR2 SYGVKD. CDR3: CAATDSMNTEAFF. The CDR3, as DNA: TGTGCCGCAACAGACAGCATGAACACTGAAGCTTTCTTT.

In this sample, this clonotype turned up many times. This CDR3 reads CASSWNRNYGYTF. The CDR3 nucleotides read TGTGCCAGCAGTTGGAACAGGAACTATGGCTACACCTTC. This sequence joins TRBV6-5 and TRBJ1-2; D perhaps matches TRBD1 (5 bases). The V and J ends lost 4 bases and 2 bases respectively, with 8 bases between them. CDR3 size: 13 residues. CDR1 and CDR2 from the germline V gene are MNHEY and SVGAGI.

V usage is TRBV20-1 and J usage is TRBJ1-2, with D tentatively TRBD1 (5 bases). This CDR3 comprises 12 residues. V lost 7 bases and J 6 bases, leaving 15 bases between the germline ends. Per the germline V gene, CDR1 is DFQATT and CDR2 is SNEGSKA (reference sequence). This chain's CDR3 is CSGGSRADGYTF. The CDR3 nucleotides read TGCAGTGGGGGGAGCAGGGCGGATGGCTACACCTTC.